The present TCR beta chain was sequenced within a study of blood T cell repertoires in COVID-19. Study-level information: Both acute and convalescent COVID-19 samples were obtained from the United States, Italy and Spain.

The CDR3 length is 18 residues. Germline CDR1 and CDR2: SGHDT and YYEEEE. Trimming left V 4 bases short and J 4 bases short, with 26 bases between. Assay: immunoSEQ multiplex PCR; the TCRdb copy retains only in-frame clones and omits some. Of roughly 380,000 clones listed, roughly 90% were seen once; the top ten hold roughly 1.6%. The sequence derives from a woman aged 40 to 50 with COVID-19, enrolled during active disease. Sequencing used peripheral blood. The V and J genes are TRBV5-6 and TRBJ1-2; D may be TRBD1 (5 bases). CDR3 sequence reads: CASSQKRIQQEGGYGYTF. The CDR3, as DNA: TGTGCCAGCAGCCAAAAACGAATCCAACAGGAGGGCGGCTATGGCTACACCTTC.